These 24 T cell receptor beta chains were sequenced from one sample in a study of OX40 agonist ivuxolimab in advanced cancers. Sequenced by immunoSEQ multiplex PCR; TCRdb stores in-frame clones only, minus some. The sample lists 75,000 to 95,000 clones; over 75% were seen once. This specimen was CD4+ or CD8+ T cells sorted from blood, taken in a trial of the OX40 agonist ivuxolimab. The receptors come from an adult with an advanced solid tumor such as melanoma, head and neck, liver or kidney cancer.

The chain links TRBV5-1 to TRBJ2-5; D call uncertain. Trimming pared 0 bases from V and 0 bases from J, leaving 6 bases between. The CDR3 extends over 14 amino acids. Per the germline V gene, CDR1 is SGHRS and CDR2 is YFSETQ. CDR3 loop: CASSLGINQETQYF. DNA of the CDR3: TGCGCCAGCAGCTTGGGGATAAACCAAGAGACCCAGTACTTC.

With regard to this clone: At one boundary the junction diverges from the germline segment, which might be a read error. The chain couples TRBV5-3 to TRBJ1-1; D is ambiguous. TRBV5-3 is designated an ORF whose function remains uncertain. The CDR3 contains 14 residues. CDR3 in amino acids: CASSLEWGSTEAFF. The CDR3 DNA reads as TGTGCCAGCAGCTTGGAGTGGGGTAGCACTGAAGCTTTCTTT.

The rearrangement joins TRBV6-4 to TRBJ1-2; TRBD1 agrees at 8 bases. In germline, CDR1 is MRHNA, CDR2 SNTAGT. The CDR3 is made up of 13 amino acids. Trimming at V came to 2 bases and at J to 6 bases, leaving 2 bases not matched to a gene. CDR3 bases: TGTGCCAGCAGTGACCGGACAGGGAATGGCTACACCTTC. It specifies CASSDRTGNGYTF.

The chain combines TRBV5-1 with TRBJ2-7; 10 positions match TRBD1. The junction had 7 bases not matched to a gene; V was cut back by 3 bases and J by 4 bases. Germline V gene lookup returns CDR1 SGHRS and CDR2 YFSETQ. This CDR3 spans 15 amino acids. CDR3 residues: CASSSTGQGFYEQYF. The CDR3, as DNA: TGCGCCAGCAGCTCCACGGGACAGGGGTTTTACGAGCAGTACTTC. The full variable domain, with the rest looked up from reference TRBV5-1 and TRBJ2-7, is KAGVTQTPRYLIKTRGQQVTLSCSPISGHRSVSWYQQTPGQGLQFLFEYFSETQRNKGNFPGRFSGRQFSNSRSEMNVSTLELGDSALYLCASSSTGQGFYEQYFGPGTRLTVT.

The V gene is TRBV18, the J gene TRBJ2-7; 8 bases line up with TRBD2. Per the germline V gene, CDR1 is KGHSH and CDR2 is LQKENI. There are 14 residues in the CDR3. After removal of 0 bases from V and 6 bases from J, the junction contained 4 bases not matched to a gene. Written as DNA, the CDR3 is TGTGCCAGCTCACCACCCAGCGGGAGTTTCGAGCAGTACTTC. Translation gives CASSPPSGSFEQYF. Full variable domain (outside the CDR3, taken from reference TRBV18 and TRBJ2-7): NAGVMQNPRHLVRRRGQEARLRCSPMKGHSHVYWYRQLPEEGLKFMVYLQKENIIDESGMPKERFSAEFPKEGPSILRIQQVVRGDSAAYFCASSPPSGSFEQYFGPGTRLTVT.

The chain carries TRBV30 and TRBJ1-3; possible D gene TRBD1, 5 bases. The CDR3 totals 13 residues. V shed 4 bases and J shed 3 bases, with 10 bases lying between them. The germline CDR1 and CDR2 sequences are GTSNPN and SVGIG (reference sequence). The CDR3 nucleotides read TGTGCCTGGACCCCAGGGTTTGGAAACACCATATATTTT. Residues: CAWTPGFGNTIYF.

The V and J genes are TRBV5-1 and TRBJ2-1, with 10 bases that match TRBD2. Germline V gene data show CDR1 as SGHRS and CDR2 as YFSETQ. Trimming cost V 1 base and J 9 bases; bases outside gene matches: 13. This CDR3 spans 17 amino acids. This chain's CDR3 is CASSLTRTSGAGSEQFF. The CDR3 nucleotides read TGCGCCAGCAGCTTGACCCGGACTAGCGGAGCTGGGAGTGAGCAGTTCTTC.

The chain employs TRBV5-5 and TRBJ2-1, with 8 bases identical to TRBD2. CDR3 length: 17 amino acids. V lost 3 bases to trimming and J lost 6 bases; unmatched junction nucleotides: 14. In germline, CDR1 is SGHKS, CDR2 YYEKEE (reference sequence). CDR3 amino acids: CASSSAQGHRGGNEQFF. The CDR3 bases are TGTGCCAGCAGCTCTGCCCAGGGACATCGGGGGGGCAATGAGCAGTTCTTC.

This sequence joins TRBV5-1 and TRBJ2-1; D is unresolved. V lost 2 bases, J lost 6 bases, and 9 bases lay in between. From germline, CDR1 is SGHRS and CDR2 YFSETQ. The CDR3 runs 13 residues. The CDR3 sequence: CASSLRVSNEQFF. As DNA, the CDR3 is TGCGCCAGCAGCTTACGTGTCAGCAATGAGCAGTTCTTC.

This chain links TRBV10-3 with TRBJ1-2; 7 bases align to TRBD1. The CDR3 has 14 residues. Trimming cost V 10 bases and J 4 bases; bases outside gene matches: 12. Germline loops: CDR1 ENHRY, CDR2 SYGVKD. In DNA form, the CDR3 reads TGTGCCACGACCGGGACAGATGGTAGCTATGGCTACACCTTC. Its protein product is CATTGTDGSYGYTF.

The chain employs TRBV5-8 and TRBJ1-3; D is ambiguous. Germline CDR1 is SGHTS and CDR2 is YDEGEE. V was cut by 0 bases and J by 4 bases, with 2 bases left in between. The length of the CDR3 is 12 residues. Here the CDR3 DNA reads TGTGCCAGCAGCTTGGCGGGAAACACCATATATTTT. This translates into CASSLAGNTIYF.

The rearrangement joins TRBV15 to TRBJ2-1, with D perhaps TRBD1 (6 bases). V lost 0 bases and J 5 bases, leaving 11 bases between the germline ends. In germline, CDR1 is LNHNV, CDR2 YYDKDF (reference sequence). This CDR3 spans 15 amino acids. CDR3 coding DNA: TGTGCCACCAGCAGAGAAAGGACAGCGAACAATGAGCAGTTCTTC. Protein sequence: CATSRERTANNEQFF. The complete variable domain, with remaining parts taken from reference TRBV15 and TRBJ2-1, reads DAMVIQNPRYQVTQFGKPVTLSCSQTLNHNVMYWYQQKSSQAPKLLFHYYDKDFNNEADTPDNFQSRRPNTSFCFLDIRSPGLGDTAMYLCATSRERTANNEQFFGPGTRLTVL.

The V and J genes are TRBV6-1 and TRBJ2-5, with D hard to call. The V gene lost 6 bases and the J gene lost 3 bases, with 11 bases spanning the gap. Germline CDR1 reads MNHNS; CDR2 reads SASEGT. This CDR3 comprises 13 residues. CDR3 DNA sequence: TGTGCCAGCAGATTTGGACGAGAAGAGACCCAGTACTTC. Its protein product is CASRFGREETQYF.

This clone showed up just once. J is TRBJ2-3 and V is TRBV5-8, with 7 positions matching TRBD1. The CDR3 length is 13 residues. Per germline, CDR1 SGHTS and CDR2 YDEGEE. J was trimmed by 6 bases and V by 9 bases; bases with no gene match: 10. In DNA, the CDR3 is TGTGCCACGACAGGGCGAATTGGGGATACGCAGTATTTT. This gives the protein CATTGRIGDTQYF.

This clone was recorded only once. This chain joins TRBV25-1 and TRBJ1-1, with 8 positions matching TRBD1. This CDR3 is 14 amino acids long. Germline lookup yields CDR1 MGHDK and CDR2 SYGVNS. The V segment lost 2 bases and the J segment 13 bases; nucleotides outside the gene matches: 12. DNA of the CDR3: TGTGCCAGCAGTGAAGCCTCTCCGGGACAGGCAATTTTCTTT. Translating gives CASSEASPGQAIFF.

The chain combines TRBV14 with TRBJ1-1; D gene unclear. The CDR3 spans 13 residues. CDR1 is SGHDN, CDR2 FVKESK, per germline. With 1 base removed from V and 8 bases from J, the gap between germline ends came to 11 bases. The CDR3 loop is CASSQVTKAEAFF. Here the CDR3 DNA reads TGTGCCAGCAGCCAAGTCACTAAAGCCGAAGCTTTCTTT.

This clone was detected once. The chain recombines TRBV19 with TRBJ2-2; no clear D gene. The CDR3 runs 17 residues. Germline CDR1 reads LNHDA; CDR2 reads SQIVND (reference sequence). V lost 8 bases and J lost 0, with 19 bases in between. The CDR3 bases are TGTGCCAGTGGCTCCCTAAGTGGGCACGCGAACACCGGGGAGCTGTTTTTT. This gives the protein CASGSLSGHANTGELFF.

Here the CDR3 DNA reads TGTGCCAGCTCACCATCTGGGTCCCAGATTTACGAGCAGTACGTC. Residues: CASSPSGSQIYEQYV. The chain couples TRBV18 to TRBJ2-7; D is ambiguous. The CDR3 length is 15 residues. Looked up from germline, CDR1 is KGHSH and CDR2 is LQKENI. V was trimmed by 2 bases and J by 4 bases, leaving 15 bases between them.

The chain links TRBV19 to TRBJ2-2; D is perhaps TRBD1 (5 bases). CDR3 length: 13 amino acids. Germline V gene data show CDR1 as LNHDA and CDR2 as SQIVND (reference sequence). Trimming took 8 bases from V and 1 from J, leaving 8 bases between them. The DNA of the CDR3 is TGTGCCAGTGCTGACAGGAACACCGGGGAGCTGTTTTTT. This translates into CASADRNTGELFF.

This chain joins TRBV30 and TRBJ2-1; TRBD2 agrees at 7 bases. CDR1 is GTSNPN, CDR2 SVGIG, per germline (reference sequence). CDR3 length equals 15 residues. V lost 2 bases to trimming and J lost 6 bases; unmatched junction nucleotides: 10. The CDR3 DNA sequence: TGTGCCTGGAGTCCAAGCGGGACCCGCCGCAATGAGCAGTTCTTC. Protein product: CAWSPSGTRRNEQFF.

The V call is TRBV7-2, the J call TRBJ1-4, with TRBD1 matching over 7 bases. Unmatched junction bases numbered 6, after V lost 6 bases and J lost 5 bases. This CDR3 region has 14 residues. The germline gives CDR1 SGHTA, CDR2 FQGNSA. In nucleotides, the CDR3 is TGTGCCAGCAGTCAGGGGGACATCAATGAAAAACTGTTTTTT. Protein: CASSQGDINEKLFF.

In nucleotides, the CDR3 is TGTGCCAGCAGTGTGAGAGCTAGCGGCGACAATGAGCAGTTCTTC. Translated, it gives CASSVRASGDNEQFF. V and J are TRBV2 and TRBJ2-1; TRBD2 agrees at 7 bases. Germline trimming cut 4 bases from V and 5 bases from J; bases unmatched to any gene: 8. Germline V gives CDR1 SNHLY, CDR2 FYNNEI. The CDR3 has 15 residues.

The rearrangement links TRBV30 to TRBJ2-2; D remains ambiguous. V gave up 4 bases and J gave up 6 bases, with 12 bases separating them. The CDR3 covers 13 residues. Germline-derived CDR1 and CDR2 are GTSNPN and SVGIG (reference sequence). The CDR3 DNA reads TGTGCCTGGATCTTGCCGGGTCCCGGGGAGCTGTTTTTT. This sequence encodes CAWILPGPGELFF.

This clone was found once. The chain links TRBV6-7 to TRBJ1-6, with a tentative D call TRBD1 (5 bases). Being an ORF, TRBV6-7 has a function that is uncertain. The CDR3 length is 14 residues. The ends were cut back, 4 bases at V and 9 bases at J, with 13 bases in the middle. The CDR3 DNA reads TGTGCCAGCAGTTTCCCAGGGTGGGGTTCACCCCTCCACTTT. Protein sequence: CASSFPGWGSPLHF.